These 32 T cell receptor beta chains were all obtained from the same sample, sequenced in a study of spatial heterogeneity in lung cancer. Time point meaning: sample taken at primary tumor resection. From the 5' RACE reads, TCRdb called clonotypes with MiXCR, one entry per CDR3 protein. Seen here are around 5,000 distinct CDR3 sequences, under 20% observed once, and the top ten hold around 9.9%. The antigens these receptors bind are not known. Regarding the study as a whole: Tumoral mutation counts were tracked by counts of expanded intratumoral alpha and beta TCRs.

Sequencing used lung tumor tissue, obtained at surgery. The receptors shown here come from a male donor with early-stage non-small cell lung cancer.

Sample share makes this clonotype medium-sized. The genes are TRBV12-3 or TRBV12-4 and TRBJ2-1; 11 bases fit TRBD2. V was clipped by 4 bases and J by 3 bases; unmatched bases: 11. The CDR3 is 18 residues long. CDR3 coding DNA: TGTGCCAGCAGTTCCAAAATTCGGACTAGCGGGTTCTACAATGAGCAGTTCTTC. Translation: CASSSKIRTSGFYNEQFF.

In the case of this clonotype: A read error may explain this, as a much larger clone is one base away. J is TRBJ2-7 and V is TRBV11-2; TRBD1 aligns across 11 bases. CDR3 size: 14 residues. Germline V lookup: CDR1 SGHAT, CDR2 FQNNGV. CDR3 DNA sequence: TGTGCCACCAGCTTAGGACAGGGGGCGGAAGAGCAGTACTTC. Its translation is CATSLGQGAEEQYF.

This clonotype was seen ten or more times. CDR3 in amino acids: CSAQVGAGGRTDTQYF. CDR3 coding DNA: TGCAGTGCCCAGGTCGGAGCGGGGGGCCGCACAGATACGCAGTATTTT. The J gene is TRBJ2-3, the V gene TRBV20-1, with 9 positions matching TRBD2. Germline values: CDR1 DFQATT, CDR2 SNEGSKA (reference sequence). The junction had 11 bases not matched to a gene; V was cut back by 6 bases and J by 1 base. The CDR3 loop spans 16 amino acids.

The gene calls are TRBV6-5 and TRBJ2-5, with D perhaps given as TRBD1 or TRBD2 (5 bases each). Per germline, CDR1 MNHEY and CDR2 SVGAGI. The ends were cut back, 7 bases at V and 4 bases at J, with 19 bases in the middle. This CDR3 is 15 amino acids long. CDR3 in DNA: TGTGCCAGCAACGATAATCGAGGGGCCCGAGAGACCCAGTACTTC. It yields the protein CASNDNRGARETQYF.

This clonotype occurred many times. This chain joins TRBV20-1 and TRBJ2-7, with 8 bases identical to TRBD1. Per germline, CDR1 DFQATT and CDR2 SNEGSKA (reference sequence). J gave up 7 bases and V 2 bases, and 4 bases lay outside the gene matches. CDR3 length: 12 residues. The CDR3 DNA sequence: TGCAGTGCTAGAACCGGACAGGGTGAGCAGTACTTC. Its translation is CSARTGQGEQYF.

The genes are TRBV20-1 and TRBJ1-4; D gene uncertain. From germline, CDR1 is DFQATT and CDR2 SNEGSKA (reference sequence). The ends were cut back, 0 bases at V and 7 bases at J, with 12 bases in the middle. The CDR3 consists of 14 residues. CDR3: CSARDHRLGEKLFF. For the CDR3, the DNA is TGCAGTGCTAGAGATCATAGGTTAGGTGAAAAACTGTTTTTT.

This clonotype is judged medium-sized. V and J are TRBV12-3 or TRBV12-4 and TRBJ2-7; TRBD2 agrees at 9 bases. The V and J ends lost 8 bases and 2 bases, in that order; junction bases with no gene match: 4. CDR3 length equals 13 residues. For the CDR3, the DNA is TGTGCCAGCCTCATAGCGGGGGCCTACGAGCAGTACTTC. Translation: CASLIAGAYEQYF.

This clonotype is labeled medium-sized (0.01 to 0.1%). The rearrangement uses TRBV2 and TRBJ2-5; TRBD2 matches 7 bases. V dropped 0 bases and J dropped 3; count of bases not matched to a gene: 7. The CDR3 totals 16 residues. The germline V gene has CDR1 SNHLY and CDR2 FYNNEI. CDR3: CASSEARASGKETQYF. The DNA for the CDR3 is TGTGCCAGCAGTGAAGCTAGGGCTAGCGGAAAAGAGACCCAGTACTTC.

Within the sample, this clonotype is medium-sized. In DNA, the CDR3 is TGCGCCAGCAGTCACAGCCTCCGGGACCCCGAATCCTACGAGCAGTACTTC. This translates into CASSHSLRDPESYEQYF. The V gene is TRBV23-1, the J gene TRBJ2-7, with D perhaps given as TRBD1 or TRBD2 (5 bases each). TRBV23-1 is noted as an ORF with a role that remains uncertain. Trimming pared 3 bases from V and 1 base from J, leaving 19 bases between. The CDR3 runs to 17 residues.

This chain joins TRBV7-2 and TRBJ1-1; D call uncertain. Germline CDR1 SGHTA, CDR2 FQGNSA. The CDR3 runs to 14 residues. Trimming removed 3 bases from V and 1 base from J, with 9 bases in between. As DNA, the CDR3 is TGTGCCAGCAGCTTCTTAGGGCCGAACACTGAAGCTTTCTTT. Protein product: CASSFLGPNTEAFF.

This clonotype counts as medium-sized. The chain joins TRBV29-1 to TRBJ2-5; 13 bases are a match to TRBD2. Germline trimming cut 6 bases from V and 2 bases from J; bases unmatched to any gene: 3. Germline V gene lookup returns CDR1 SQVTM and CDR2 ANQGSEA. The CDR3 contains 14 residues. CDR3 region: CSVGLAGVQETQYF. CDR3 DNA sequence: TGCAGCGTAGGACTAGCGGGAGTTCAAGAGACCCAGTACTTC.

By sample share, this clonotype is large. The chain combines TRBV28 with TRBJ2-4; D is perhaps TRBD2 (5 bases). The germline V gene has CDR1 MDHEN and CDR2 SYDVKM. The CDR3 is made up of 15 amino acids. Trimming shortened V by 6 bases and J by 0 bases, and 12 bases separated the two germline ends. CDR3 in amino acids: CASSSAVLAKNIQYF. In DNA form, the CDR3 reads TGTGCCAGCAGCTCAGCGGTTTTAGCCAAAAACATTCAGTACTTC. The full variable domain, rest sourced from reference TRBV28 and TRBJ2-4, is DVKVTQSSRYLVKRTGEKVFLECVQDMDHENMFWYRQDPGLGLRLIYFSYDVKMKEKGDIPEGYSVSREKKERFSLILESASTNQTSMYLCASSSAVLAKNIQYFGAGTRLSVL.

By share, this clonotype ranks as medium-sized. The chain combines TRBV7-3 with TRBJ1-6, with TRBD1 as a possible D gene (5 bases). Deletions cut 5 bases from V and 7 bases from J, with 12 bases between. The germline V gene has CDR1 SGHTA and CDR2 FQGTGA. The CDR3 consists of 14 residues. The CDR3 loop is CASSIGTGNSPLHF. CDR3 DNA: TGTGCCAGCAGCATCGGGACGGGGAATTCACCCCTCCACTTT.

This clonotype came up many times. This chain connects TRBV6-6 to TRBJ2-5, with D maybe TRBD2 (6 bases). CDR3 length equals 13 residues. The germline gives CDR1 MNHNY, CDR2 SVGAGI (reference sequence). V gave up 6 bases and J gave up 3 bases, with 11 bases separating them. CDR3 nucleotide sequence: TGTGCCAGCAGCGAGTGGGGGGAAGAGACCCAGTACTTC. This encodes CASSEWGEETQYF.

This clonotype occurred many times. The chain links TRBV7-2 to TRBJ2-7; 12 bases match TRBD2. J lost 4 bases, V lost 0 bases, and 4 bases had no gene match. CDR1 is SGHTA, CDR2 FQGNSA, per germline. The CDR3 spans 16 residues. CDR3 region: CASSLALAGGPYEQYF. The DNA of the CDR3 is TGTGCCAGCAGCTTAGCTCTAGCGGGAGGGCCATACGAGCAGTACTTC.

V usage is TRBV6-1 and J usage is TRBJ2-2, with 8 bases that match TRBD1. The CDR3 extends over 14 amino acids. CDR1 MNHNS and CDR2 SASEGT come from the germline V gene. V dropped 5 bases and J dropped 7; count of bases not matched to a gene: 6. CDR3 nucleotide sequence: TGTGCCAGCAGTCTCGGACAGGGCGGCGGGGAGCTGTTTTTT. As protein: CASSLGQGGGELFF.

This clonotype is labeled medium-sized. The rearrangement links TRBV24-1 to TRBJ2-3; 8 nucleotides match TRBD2. The CDR3 covers 15 residues. Trimming at V came to 3 bases and at J to 7 bases, leaving 8 bases not matched to a gene. Germline CDR1 reads KGHDR; CDR2 reads SFDVKD. The CDR3 loop reads CATSDPGTSGNTQYF. The CDR3 nucleotides read TGTGCCACCAGTGATCCGGGGACTAGTGGTAATACGCAGTATTTT.

By share, this clonotype ranks as medium-sized. V usage is TRBV28 and J usage is TRBJ1-2; tentatively, D is TRBD1 (5 bases). Trimming stripped 2 bases from V and 8 bases from J, with 12 bases between. The CDR3 is made up of 13 amino acids. CDR1 and CDR2 from the germline V gene are MDHEN and SYDVKM. The CDR3 here is CASSLPGQRGYTF. The DNA of the CDR3 is TGTGCCAGCAGTTTACCAGGGCAAAGGGGCTACACCTTC.

This chain joins TRBV28 and TRBJ2-1; a weak D match, TRBD2 (6 bases). The CDR3 loop spans 14 amino acids. Looked up from germline, CDR1 is MDHEN and CDR2 is SYDVKM. V lost 5 bases and J 10 bases, leaving 18 bases between the germline ends. The DNA for the CDR3 is TGTGCCAGCAGTACCCATAGACTAGTAGAAGAGCAGTTCTTC. As protein: CASSTHRLVEEQFF.

By share, this clonotype counts as medium-sized. This chain connects TRBV7-8 to TRBJ2-2; D ambiguous. The CDR3 runs to 14 residues. Germline lookup yields CDR1 SGHVS and CDR2 FQNEAQ. The V end lost 0 bases, the J end lost 6 bases, and 8 bases lay between the germline ends. The CDR3 loop reads CASSLAGLSGELFF. The CDR3 bases are TGTGCCAGCAGCTTAGCCGGGTTGTCCGGGGAGCTGTTTTTT.

By share of the sample, this clonotype is medium-sized (0.01 to 0.1%). V and J are TRBV7-2 and TRBJ1-2, with TRBD1 matching over 8 bases. The CDR3 is 18 residues long. Germline loops: CDR1 SGHTA, CDR2 FQGNSA. V lost 5 bases, J lost 3 bases, and 17 bases stayed unmatched. CDR3 sequence reads: CASSTRQGRRSNDYGYTF. The CDR3 DNA reads as TGTGCCAGCAGCACTCGACAGGGGAGGAGGAGTAACGACTATGGCTACACCTTC.

By its share, this clonotype is medium-sized (0.01 to 0.1%). The chain recombines TRBV28 with TRBJ1-5; D may be TRBD1 (6 bases). CDR3 length equals 13 residues. The germline CDR1 and CDR2 sequences are MDHEN and SYDVKM. V was trimmed by 8 bases and J by 6 bases, leaving 14 bases between them. The CDR3 DNA reads TGTGCCAGCGGTTCGACAGGACTTCAGCCCCAGCATTTT. Translating gives CASGSTGLQPQHF. Full variable domain (outside the CDR3, taken from reference TRBV28 and TRBJ1-5): DVKVTQSSRYLVKRTGEKVFLECVQDMDHENMFWYRQDPGLGLRLIYFSYDVKMKEKGDIPEGYSVSREKKERFSLILESASTNQTSMYLCASGSTGLQPQHFGDGTRLSIL.

By its share, this clonotype is medium-sized. J is TRBJ2-3 and V is TRBV4-1, with D tentatively TRBD2 (6 bases). The CDR3 length is 17 residues. The germline V gene encodes CDR1 MGHRA and CDR2 YSYEKL. Trimming took 3 bases from V and 2 from J, leaving 18 bases between them. CDR3 region: CASSHSWGGTPTDTQYF. The CDR3 bases are TGCGCCAGCAGCCACTCCTGGGGCGGGACCCCCACAGATACGCAGTATTTT.

This clonotype was observed a handful of times. The CDR3 reads CASGGTSFKQYF. In nucleotides, the CDR3 is TGTGCCAGCGGGGGGACTTCCTTCAAGCAGTACTTC. The chain carries TRBV6-2 or TRBV6-3 and TRBJ2-7, with D tentatively TRBD2 (6 bases). This CDR3 has 12 amino acids. The germline V gene encodes CDR1 MNHEY and CDR2 SVGEGT. Trimming shortened V by 8 bases and J by 8 bases, and 16 bases separated the two germline ends.

By its share, this clonotype is medium-sized. The chain employs TRBV4-1 and TRBJ2-7; D may match TRBD1 or TRBD2 (5 bases each). The CDR3 sequence is 14 residues long. V shed 1 base and J shed 4 bases, with 11 bases lying between them. Germline lookup yields CDR1 MGHRA and CDR2 YSYEKL. The CDR3 DNA reads TGCGCCAGCAGCCAAGGTCAGGGAGCTTACGAGCAGTACTTC. Its translation is CASSQGQGAYEQYF.

By sample share, this clonotype is medium-sized. The CDR3 loop is CAISDFGRSLRTQYF. In DNA, the CDR3 is TGTGCCATCAGTGATTTCGGGCGGAGTCTTAGGACCCAGTACTTC. This sequence joins TRBV10-3 and TRBJ2-5; D unclear. This CDR3 contains 15 residues. Trimming took off 3 bases at V and 7 bases at J, with 18 bases between the two ends. Germline values: CDR1 ENHRY, CDR2 SYGVKD.

V usage is TRBV5-1 and J usage is TRBJ2-2; 7 bases agree with TRBD1. The CDR3 sequence is 12 residues long. Germline V gives CDR1 SGHRS, CDR2 YFSETQ. Unmatched junction bases numbered 5, after V lost 4 bases and J lost 11 bases. CDR3 bases: TGCGCCAGCAGCCATGGACAGGCTGAGCTGTTTTTT. It translates to CASSHGQAELFF.

In this sample, this clonotype is medium-sized. J is TRBJ1-1 and V is TRBV6-1, with D perhaps TRBD1 (6 bases). V lost 4 bases and J lost 1, with 10 bases in between. The length of the CDR3 is 14 residues. CDR1 MNHNS and CDR2 SASEGT come from the germline V gene. CDR3 sequence reads: CASSVGGANTEAFF. The DNA of the CDR3 is TGTGCCAGCAGTGTTGGGGGCGCGAACACTGAAGCTTTCTTT.

This clonotype is labeled as medium-sized. The chain has TRBV3-1 and TRBJ2-2, with D uncertain. The ends were cut back, 1 base at V and 2 bases at J, with 11 bases in the middle. Germline V gene data show CDR1 as LGHDT and CDR2 as YNNKEL (reference sequence). The CDR3 contains 16 residues. In nucleotides, the CDR3 is TGTGCCAGCAGCCAAGGACTCGAGGTTAACACCGGGGAGCTGTTTTTT. Protein product: CASSQGLEVNTGELFF.

This clonotype rates as medium-sized. The V and J genes are TRBV7-2 and TRBJ2-1; no firm D call. The V and J ends lost 5 bases and 6 bases respectively, with 5 bases between them. Germline-derived CDR1 and CDR2 are SGHTA and FQGNSA. The CDR3 is made up of 11 amino acids. The CDR3 DNA follows: TGTGCCAGCAGCAACCGCAATGAGCAGTTCTTC. Residues: CASSNRNEQFF.

The V gene is TRBV27, the J gene TRBJ2-5; 7 bases align to TRBD2. With 3 bases clipped from V and 4 bases from J, the junction kept 2 bases outside the gene matches. Germline loops: CDR1 MNHEY, CDR2 SMNVEV (reference sequence). This CDR3 comprises 13 residues. The CDR3 spells CASSFSSGETQYF. Here the CDR3 DNA reads TGTGCCAGCAGTTTTTCTAGCGGAGAGACCCAGTACTTC.

This clonotype is labeled as medium-sized. This chain joins TRBV7-9 and TRBJ2-7; D call uncertain. The CDR3 spans 18 residues. V was trimmed by 5 bases and J by 5 bases, leaving 28 bases between them. Germline V gene data show CDR1 as SEHNR and CDR2 as FQNEAQ (reference sequence). The CDR3 sequence: CASSRPHLGRSSLDEQYF. The CDR3 DNA follows: TGTGCCAGCAGCCGACCCCACCTCGGGCGGAGTTCGTTGGACGAGCAGTACTTC.